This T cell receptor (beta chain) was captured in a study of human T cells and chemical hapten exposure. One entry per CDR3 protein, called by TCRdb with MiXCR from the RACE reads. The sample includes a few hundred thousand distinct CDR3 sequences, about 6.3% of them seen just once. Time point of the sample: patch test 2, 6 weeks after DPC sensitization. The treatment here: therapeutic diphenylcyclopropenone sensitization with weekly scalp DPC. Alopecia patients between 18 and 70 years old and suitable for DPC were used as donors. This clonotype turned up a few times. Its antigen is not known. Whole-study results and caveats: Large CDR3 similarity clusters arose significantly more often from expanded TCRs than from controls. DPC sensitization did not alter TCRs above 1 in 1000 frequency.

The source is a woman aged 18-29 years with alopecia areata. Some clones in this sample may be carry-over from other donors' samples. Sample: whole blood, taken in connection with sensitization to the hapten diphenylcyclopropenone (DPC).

DNA for the CDR3: TGTGCCAGCAGCCAAATAAGGGGCACCTACGAGCAGTACTTC. This encodes CASSQIRGTYEQYF. V and J are TRBV3-1 and TRBJ2-7; the D gene is possibly TRBD1 (5 bases). The CDR3 spans 14 residues. Trimming took 2 bases from V and 2 from J, leaving 10 bases between them. CDR1 is LGHDT and CDR2 is YNNKEL in the germline V gene (reference sequence).